This T cell receptor beta chain originates from a study of identifying expanded T cells in peripheral blood (dated by TCRdb to the late 2010s). About the study as a whole: Technical replicates were generated by sequencing separate aliquots of the same genomic DNA pool, with four replicates compared pairwise.

Of note for this clone: Its antigen remains undetermined. No base qualities exist here, and no much larger clone lies one base off it.

The immunoSEQ Assay, which uses bias-controlled multiplex PCR amplification of genomic DNA, was used to profile TCRbeta CDR3 regions. In the authors' own workflow: The absolute abundance of each unique TCRbeta CDR3 region was quantified after sequences were collapsed and filtered. Differential abundance was tested with a binomial (Fisher-equivalent) model and with a beta-binomial model adding time-dependent variance fitted from healthy donors. Any clone with fewer than 5 combined templates was excluded, and a clone was called differentially abundant if its Benjamini-Hochberg FDR was below 0.01. Using the form v = (b*log(k)+a)^2, the beta-binomial variance was modeled as a function of the total template count across the two samples. In its TCRdb copy, this immuneACCESS table keeps in-frame sequences only and misses some clones. Where compared with another copy, unresolved V genes explain less than half of these, and the others have no known cause. That table furnishes V, J and clone size, whereas the DNA furnished D and trimming. The sample includes around 57,000 clones, with around 87% observed a single time. The ten largest clones represent just over 4.5% of the sample.

Results the study describes overall, beyond this receptor: The authors expected that over much longer intervals, such as months to years, biological variance in healthy repertoires might increase even further. Between technical replicates the binomial model flagged approximately 1.2 differentially abundant clones, whereas over around 2 weeks the binomial model flagged about 16.4 and over about four weeks approximately 20. For all healthy donors, the variance in clone template counts between roughly 2-week samples rose significantly as total template count increased. The beta-binomial model significantly reduced the number of clones called differentially abundant and the false-positive rate across all healthy-donor time intervals.

During the collection period, no immune events, such as infections, were documented for the healthy donors. Healthy-donor blood repertoires served as a training cohort to calibrate time-dependent variance in a beta-binomial model of T-cell clone differential abundance. The training cohort comprised roughly ten healthy donors, 3 female and 7 male. Donor ages ranged from 29 to 64 years, with an average of about 41 years. Whole blood, obtained from a commercial supplier, was collected from each healthy donor at three time points spaced approximately two weeks apart. For immunosequencing, genomic DNA was extracted from unsorted whole blood. The CDR3, cysteine through phenylalanine, is 14 amino acids long. Here the CDR3 DNA is all that survives: 42 bases in frame from base 1. V is cut by 2 bases and J by 5 bases, and the space between the germline ends is 10 bases. Sequences MDHEN (CDR1) and SYDVKM (CDR2) are obtained from the germline V gene.

The sequencing sample was made of blood. The V and J genes are TRBV28 and TRBJ2-1; the D gene is unclear. The receptor was isolated from a person between 18 and 75 years old in good health. The CDR3 reads as follows: CASSLQPPNNEQFF. In nucleotides, the sequence is TGTGCCAGCAGTTTACAGCCTCCCAACAATGAGCAGTTCTTC. Reference TRBV28 and TRBJ2-1 proteins supply the regions before and after the CDR3; the full variable domain is: DVKVTQSSRYLVKRTGEKVFLECVQDMDHENMFWYRQDPGLGLRLIYFSYDVKMKEKGDIPEGYSVSREKKERFSLILESASTNQTSMYLCASSLQPPNNEQFFGPGTRLTVL.